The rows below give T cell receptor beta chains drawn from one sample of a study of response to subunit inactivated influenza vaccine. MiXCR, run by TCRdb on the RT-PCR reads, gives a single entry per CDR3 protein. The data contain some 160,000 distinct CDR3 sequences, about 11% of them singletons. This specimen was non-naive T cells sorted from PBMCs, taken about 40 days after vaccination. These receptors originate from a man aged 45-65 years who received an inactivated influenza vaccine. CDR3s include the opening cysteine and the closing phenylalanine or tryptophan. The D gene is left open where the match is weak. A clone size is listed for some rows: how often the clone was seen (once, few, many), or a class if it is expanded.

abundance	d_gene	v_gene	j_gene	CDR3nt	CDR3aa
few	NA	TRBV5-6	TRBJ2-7	TGTGCCAGCAGCGCGGACAGCTCCTACGAGCAGTACTTC	CASSADSSYEQYF
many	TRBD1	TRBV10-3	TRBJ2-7	TGTGCCATCAGCGGGACAGGGTACTACGAGCAGTACTTC	CAISGTGYYEQYF
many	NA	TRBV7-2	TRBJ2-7	TGTGCCAGCAGCACCGGGACAAGCTACGAGCAGTACTTC	CASSTGTSYEQYF
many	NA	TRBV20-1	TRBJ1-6	TGCAGTGCTGAAAGCAGGGATTTCGGGTCACCCCTCCACTTT	CSAESRDFGSPLHF
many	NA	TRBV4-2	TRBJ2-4	TGTGCCAGCAGCCAAGAAGCGACAAACATTCAGTACTTC	CASSQEATNIQYF
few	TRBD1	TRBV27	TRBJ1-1	TGTGCCAGCAGTTTATCTTGGACAGGGGAGACTGAAGCTTTCTTT	CASSLSWTGETEAFF
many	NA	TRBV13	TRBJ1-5	TGTGCCAGCAGCCAGGGTTTTCAGCCCCAGCATTTT	CASSQGFQPQHF
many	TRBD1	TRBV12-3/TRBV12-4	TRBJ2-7	TGTGCCAGCAGTCGGACAGGGCTAACCTACGAGCAGTACTTC	CASSRTGLTYEQYF
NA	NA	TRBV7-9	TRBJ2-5	TGTGCCAGCAGCTTAGGCAGGAAAACCCAGTACTTC	CASSLGRKTQYF
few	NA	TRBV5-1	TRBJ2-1	TGCGCCAGCAGCTTGACAGGGAATGAGGCCGATGAGCAGTTCTTC	CASSLTGNEADEQFF
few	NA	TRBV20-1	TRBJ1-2	TGCAGTCCAGACAGCGGGCTGGCCTATGGCTACACCTTC	CSPDSGLAYGYTF
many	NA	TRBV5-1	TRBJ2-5	TGCGCCAGCAGCTTGGGCTCTATATCCCTTGGAGAGACCCAGTACTTC	CASSLGSISLGETQYF
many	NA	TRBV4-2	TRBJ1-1	TGTGCCAGCAGCCAAGAGACAGGCAACACTGAAGCTTTCTTT	CASSQETGNTEAFF
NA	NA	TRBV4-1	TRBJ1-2	TGCGCCAGCAGAGATTACACTTACTATGGCTACACCTTC	CASRDYTYYGYTF
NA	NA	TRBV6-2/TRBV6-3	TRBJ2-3	TGTGCCAGCGGGGCTTCAGATACGCAGTATTTT	CASGASDTQYF
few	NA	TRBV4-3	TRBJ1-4	TGCGCCAGCAGCCGATCCCTACAAGGCACTAATGAAAAACTGTTTTTT	CASSRSLQGTNEKLFF
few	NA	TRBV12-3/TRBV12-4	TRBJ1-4	TGTGCCAGCAGTTTGGGGGGGGATGGGGAAAAACTGTTTTTT	CASSLGGDGEKLFF
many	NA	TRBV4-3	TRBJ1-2	TGCGCCAGCAGCCAAGATTGGAACCTCGGTAGCTATGGCTACACCTTC	CASSQDWNLGSYGYTF
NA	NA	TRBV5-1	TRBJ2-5	TGCGCCAGCAGCTTGTCACCGGGGGTAGGTGAGACCCAGTACTTC	CASSLSPGVGETQYF
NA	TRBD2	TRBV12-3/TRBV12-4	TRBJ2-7	TGTGCCAGCAGTCCGGGACGCAGCGGGAATTACGAGCAGTACTTC	CASSPGRSGNYEQYF
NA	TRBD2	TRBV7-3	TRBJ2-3	TGTGCCAGCAGCGCCCGGACTAGCGGCTCCACGAGCACAGATACGCAGTATTTT	CASSARTSGSTSTDTQYF
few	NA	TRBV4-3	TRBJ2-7	TGCGCCAGCAGCCAAGAGTGGCGGGGGCTCTACGAGCAGTACTTC	CASSQEWRGLYEQYF
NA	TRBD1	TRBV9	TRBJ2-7	TGTGCCAGCAGCGCCGCCGGACAGGGGGCGAGCGAGCAGTACTTC	CASSAAGQGASEQYF
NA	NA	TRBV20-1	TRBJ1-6	TGCAGTGCTAACCCGGGGACCAATTCACCCCTCCACTTT	CSANPGTNSPLHF